The rows below give T cell receptor beta chains drawn from one sample of a study of T-cell reconstitution after alpha-beta-depleted transplantation in children. TCRdb reprocessed the PCR reads with MiXCR, giving one entry per CDR3 protein. In the table there are hundreds of thousands of distinct CDR3 sequences, roughly 15% of which are singletons. This specimen consisted of PBMCs from the stem cell graft donor, obtained from the stem cell graft. The receptor set was obtained from a human donor who donated a stem cell graft to a child with acute myeloid leukemia. The CDR3 runs from the conserved cysteine through the conserved F or W. Fields, in order: V gene, J gene, clone size, D gene, CDR3 protein, CDR3 DNA. D genes are given only for firm matches. Where a row states a size, it is once, few, many or the class of an expanded clone; other rows omit it.

TRBV25-1	TRBJ2-3	NA	TRBD1	CASSFYGTGTDTQYF	TGTGCCAGCAGTTTTTACGGGACAGGCACAGATACGCAGTATTTT
TRBV6-5	TRBJ1-2	many	NA	CASSYSKAVNYGYTF	TGTGCCAGCAGTTACTCGAAGGCGGTAAACTATGGCTACACCTTC
TRBV20-1	TRBJ2-3	few	TRBD2	CSARGVGDTQYF	TGCAGTGCCCGGGGGGTTGGGGATACGCAGTATTTT
TRBV7-8	TRBJ2-3	few	TRBD2	CASSSSGGPPDTQYF	TGTGCCAGCAGCTCAAGCGGGGGGCCCCCGGATACGCAGTATTTT
TRBV29-1	TRBJ2-2	many	NA	CSVGPSGDGELFF	TGCAGCGTTGGCCCGTCGGGGGACGGGGAGCTGTTTTTT
TRBV20-1	TRBJ2-1	many	NA	CSANGLGGRNEQFF	TGCAGTGCCAACGGGTTGGGGGGTAGGAATGAGCAGTTCTTC
TRBV9	TRBJ2-2	few	NA	CASNSWGEGTGELFF	TGTGCCAGCAATAGCTGGGGCGAGGGGACCGGGGAGCTGTTTTTT
TRBV4-2	TRBJ1-5	NA	NA	CASSQVVGGDHPQHF	TGTGCCAGCAGCCAAGTCGTGGGAGGGGATCACCCCCAGCATTTT
TRBV6-2/TRBV6-3	TRBJ2-5	NA	NA	CASSYDRPRQETQYF	TGTGCCAGCAGTTACGACAGGCCTCGCCAAGAGACCCAGTACTTC
TRBV5-5	TRBJ1-1	many	NA	CASSAYRESTEAFF	TGTGCCAGCAGCGCCTACAGGGAGAGCACTGAAGCTTTCTTT
TRBV29-1	TRBJ1-1	many	NA	CSADWGTEAFF	TGCAGCGCCGATTGGGGCACTGAAGCTTTCTTT
TRBV7-3	TRBJ1-5	few	NA	CASSSYTVSNQPQHF	TGTGCCAGCAGCTCCTACACCGTTAGCAATCAGCCCCAGCATTTT
TRBV5-1	TRBJ1-1	few	NA	CASSNLGTLNTEAFF	TGCGCCAGCAGCAACCTCGGGACACTTAACACTGAAGCTTTCTTT
TRBV30	TRBJ2-1	NA	NA	CATRPGHGEQFF	TGTGCCACACGGCCAGGGCATGGAGAGCAGTTCTTC
TRBV4-3	TRBJ1-5	few	NA	CASSQEVGAKPQHF	TGCGCCAGCAGCCAAGAAGTGGGGGCAAAGCCCCAGCATTTT
TRBV13	TRBJ2-3	NA	NA	CASSLSNSRPYF	TGTGCCAGCAGCTTATCGAACAGCAGACCGTATTTT
TRBV20-1	TRBJ1-1	NA	NA	CSARDLEVGRRNTEAFF	TGCAGTGCTAGAGATTTAGAGGTAGGACGGAGGAACACTGAAGCTTTCTTT
TRBV6-1	TRBJ2-3	many	NA	CASSLAGSEGDTQYF	TGTGCCAGCAGCCTCGCGGGCTCGGAGGGAGATACGCAGTATTTT
TRBV6-6	TRBJ2-5	many	TRBD1	CASSYRQGETQYF	TGTGCCAGCAGTTATCGACAGGGGGAGACCCAGTACTTC
TRBV7-2	TRBJ2-1	few	TRBD2	CASSFSGGAREQFF	TGTGCCAGCAGCTTTAGCGGGGGGGCTCGTGAGCAGTTCTTC
TRBV20-1	TRBJ2-4	few	TRBD1	CSARRRGTGEGKNIQYF	TGCAGTGCCCGCCGGCGGGGGACAGGGGAGGGTAAAAACATTCAGTACTTC
TRBV20-1	TRBJ1-4	many	NA	CSASQGRGVFF	TGCAGTGCATCCCAGGGGAGAGGAGTGTTTTTT
TRBV20-1	TRBJ1-2	many	TRBD1	CSARDREDYGYTF	TGCAGTGCTAGGGACAGGGAGGACTATGGCTACACCTTC
TRBV6-1	TRBJ1-1	few	NA	CASSELVSGTEAFF	TGTGCCAGCAGTGAACTTGTATCCGGGACAGAAGCTTTCTTT
TRBV28	TRBJ1-4	NA	TRBD1	CASSKNPEQGWVNEKLFF	TGTGCCAGCAGCAAGAACCCGGAACAGGGGTGGGTAAATGAAAAACTGTTTTTT
TRBV27	TRBJ1-5	many	TRBD1	CASSIDRGSQPQHF	TGTGCCAGCAGTATCGACAGGGGGAGTCAGCCCCAGCATTTT
TRBV12-3/TRBV12-4	TRBJ2-7	NA	TRBD1	CASSFTGQGTYEQYF	TGTGCCAGCAGTTTTACCGGACAGGGGACCTACGAGCAGTACTTC
TRBV9	TRBJ2-3	NA	NA	CASSVSPRGQATDTQYF	TGTGCCAGCAGCGTAAGTCCCCGAGGCCAGGCAACGGATACGCAGTATTTT
TRBV6-1	TRBJ1-5	many	TRBD1	CASRPLGQGANQPQHF	TGTGCCAGCAGACCCCTTGGACAGGGGGCGAATCAGCCCCAGCATTTT
TRBV6-2/TRBV6-3	TRBJ2-7	NA	NA	CASSYTLGGSLLGQYF	TGTGCCAGCAGTTACACCCTGGGAGGAAGTCTGCTTGGGCAGTACTTC
TRBV12-3/TRBV12-4	TRBJ1-5	NA	NA	CASSHRDAWTQPQHF	TGTGCCAGCAGTCACCGGGACGCCTGGACTCAGCCCCAGCATTTT
TRBV29-1	TRBJ1-2	many	NA	CSVEIGRGGGYTF	TGCAGCGTTGAAATAGGACGAGGTGGTGGCTACACCTTC
TRBV20-1	TRBJ2-6	NA	NA	CSAGRSGANVLTF	TGCAGTGCCGGCCGTTCTGGGGCCAACGTCCTGACTTTC
TRBV20-1	TRBJ1-4	many	NA	CSVVGNEKLFF	TGCAGTGTCGTCGGGAATGAAAAACTGTTTTTT
TRBV5-1	TRBJ2-3	few	NA	CASSRDGMITDTQYF	TGCGCCAGCAGCCGGGACGGAATGATCACAGATACGCAGTATTTT
TRBV7-2	TRBJ1-1	NA	NA	CASSSGPVNTEAFF	TGTGCCAGCAGCTCGGGACCGGTGAACACTGAAGCTTTCTTT
TRBV29-1	TRBJ2-1	many	NA	CSVRVYNEQFF	TGCAGCGTTAGGGTATACAATGAGCAGTTCTTC
TRBV7-2	TRBJ1-4	many	TRBD1	CASSPARDSYEKLFF	TGTGCCAGCAGCCCAGCCCGGGACAGCTATGAAAAACTGTTTTTT
TRBV28	TRBJ2-5	few	TRBD1	CASSLSTGGKETQYF	TGTGCCAGCAGTTTATCGACAGGGGGGAAAGAGACCCAGTACTTC
TRBV27	TRBJ2-7	few	NA	CASSYMMGPYEQYF	TGTGCCAGCAGTTATATGATGGGGCCCTACGAGCAGTACTTC
TRBV7-2	TRBJ1-1	many	NA	CASSLGWRQDTEAFF	TGTGCCAGCAGCTTAGGGTGGCGACAGGACACTGAAGCTTTCTTT
TRBV6-5	TRBJ2-3	many	TRBD1	CASSYSSWDSSDTQYF	TGTGCCAGCAGTTACTCGAGCTGGGACAGCTCAGATACGCAGTATTTT
TRBV30	TRBJ2-7	NA	NA	CAWSVRRVYEQYF	TGTGCCTGGAGTGTACGCAGGGTCTACGAGCAGTACTTC
TRBV12-3/TRBV12-4	TRBJ2-6	few	NA	CASKTRGSGANVLTF	TGTGCCAGCAAGACGAGGGGCTCTGGGGCCAACGTCCTGACTTTC
TRBV29-1	TRBJ2-1	many	TRBD1	CSLGTGYNNEQFF	TGCAGCCTCGGGACAGGGTATAACAATGAGCAGTTCTTC
TRBV5-6	TRBJ1-1	many	NA	CASSLVPDGAVEAFF	TGTGCCAGCAGCTTGGTCCCCGACGGCGCCGTTGAAGCTTTCTTT
TRBV9	TRBJ2-6	few	TRBD1	CASSGRTGAGANVLTF	TGTGCCAGCAGCGGCCGGACAGGAGCTGGGGCCAACGTCCTGACTTTC
TRBV20-1	TRBJ2-5	NA	TRBD2	CSARWLAGGPQETQYF	TGCAGTGCTAGATGGCTAGCGGGGGGGCCCCAAGAGACCCAGTACTTC